The T cell receptor beta chain described here comes from a study of T-cell memory formation after mild COVID-19. About the research overall: Among the donors, TCR clusters were largely specific to each donor. Findings and caveats of the study: Among contracting clones, CD4+ were mainly CM/EM and CD8+ enriched in EMRA. Pre-infection memory already had some responding clones, implying cross-reactive memory joined.

Worth noting for this clonotype: Its target is unknown.

The CDR3 is 15 residues long. The V segment lost 6 bases and the J segment 6 bases; nucleotides outside the gene matches: 10. A 5'RACE reaction primed in the constant segment made cDNA libraries of TCR alpha and TCR beta, and these carried sample barcodes and UMIs. TCRdb used MiXCR to reprocess the 5' RACE reads, holding one entry per CDR3 protein. The sample consists of hundreds of thousands of distinct CDR3 sequences, 15% to 20% of them appearing once. The chain has TRBV12-3 or TRBV12-4 and TRBJ2-1; 8 bases agree with TRBD2. The sequenced sample consisted of PBMCs or a T cell subset sorted from them (not recorded which). This TCR came from an adult woman who had mild COVID-19 (a few samples of this study predate the infection). Cell type and time point are not known. Here the CDR3 reads CASSPTGLEGNEQFF. In DNA, the CDR3 is TGTGCCAGCAGCCCCACGGGACTAGAAGGCAATGAGCAGTTCTTC.